This T cell receptor beta chain emerged from a study of cytomegalovirus exposure and HLA in healthy donors. In the PCR, 60 Vbeta and 13 Jbeta primers were used. Profiling relied on immunoSEQ multiplex PCR, and the TCRdb table lists in-frame clones only, not all of them. This sample yields about 90,000 clones, of which about 68% are seen a single time; around 22% belongs to the top ten. Whole-study results and caveats: Later genetic work tied a missense DCLRE1C variant to beta-chain V and J trimming. In vitro work confirmed that a few CMV-associated chains recognize CMV antigens. Sequencing had likely introduced a cluster of highly shared sequence variants as an artifact.

Per germline, CDR1 SGHRS and CDR2 YFSETQ. The CDR3 has 14 residues. Losses at the gene ends were 3 bases for V and 3 bases for J; bases not matched to a gene: 4. Of note for this clone: Its antigen is not identified.

The TCR originated in a man between 25 and 39 years old in good health and CMV-seropositive. The sample consisted of PBMCs. The V gene is TRBV5-1, the J gene TRBJ1-2; 8 positions match TRBD1. The CDR3 DNA is TGCGCCAGCAGCTACCAGGGGGCCGACTATGGCTACACCTTC. It is translated as CASSYQGADYGYTF.